These 10 T cell receptor beta chains originate from one sample sequenced in a study of identical twins. TCRdb recomputed calls from the 5' RACE reads with MiXCR, one row per CDR3 protein. The sample lists under 900,000 distinct CDR3 sequences; roughly 18% were seen once. This sample was also put to use in a study of T cells expressing NK-cell markers.

Sequenced input: PBMCs. The receptors here all came from a young woman in good health.

A few counts support this clonotype. The chain couples TRBV27 to TRBJ2-6, with D perhaps matching TRBD2 (6 bases). Germline V CDR1 and CDR2: MNHEY, SMNVEV (reference sequence). The CDR3 is made up of 18 amino acids. The germline V and J ends were trimmed by 5 bases and 3 bases, with 20 bases remaining between them. For the CDR3, the DNA is TGTGCCAGCAGTCCCGGGAGCCTCAATGACTTTGGGGCCAACGTCCTGACTTTC. This codes for CASSPGSLNDFGANVLTF. Together with reference TRBV27 and TRBJ2-6, the CDR3 gives the full variable domain: EAQVTQNPRYLITVTGKKLTVTCSQNMNHEYMSWYRQDPGLGLRQIYYSMNVEVTDKGDVPEGYKVSRKEKRNFPLILESPSPNQTSLYFCASSPGSLNDFGANVLTFGAGSRLTVL.

This clonotype was recorded a few times. The chain carries TRBV4-3 and TRBJ1-1; 8 bases map to TRBD1. The CDR3 is 17 residues long. The V gene end was trimmed by 3 bases and the J gene end by 1 base; junction bases not matched to a gene: 10. CDR1 and CDR2 from the germline V gene are LGHNA and YSLEER. The CDR3 DNA follows: TGCGCCAGCAGCCAGGCAGGGGGCCCTCACTCGAACACTGAAGCTTTCTTT. Amino acids: CASSQAGGPHSNTEAFF.

This clonotype has only one observation. V usage is TRBV7-1 and J usage is TRBJ2-5; 10 nucleotides match TRBD2. TRBV7-1 is known as an ORF, though its function is uncertain. This CDR3 is 20 amino acids long. The ends lost 11 bases at V and 2 bases at J; junction bases unmatched: 26. CDR3 nucleotides: TGTGCCTCCTGCCCGACTAAGGGCGGCTCTAGCGGGGGCCCGCAAGAGACCCAGTACTTC. This translates into CASCPTKGGSSGGPQETQYF.

Only a few counts were recorded for this clonotype. The V gene is TRBV5-1, the J gene TRBJ1-1; D gene uncertain. Germline V CDR1 and CDR2: SGHRS, YFSETQ. The CDR3 runs to 13 residues. Trimming removed 0 bases at V and 6 bases at J, with 9 bases between. The DNA of the CDR3 is TGCGCCAGCAGCTTGGACGGGAGGCCTGAAGCTTTCTTT. This gives the protein CASSLDGRPEAFF.

The V call is TRBV12-3 or TRBV12-4, the J call TRBJ1-6; no firm D call. V dropped 10 bases and J dropped 8 bases, with 15 bases sitting between them. This CDR3 contains 13 residues. CDR3 in DNA: TGTGCCACCATGAGAGGGATGGATTCACCCCTCCACTTT. Its protein is CATMRGMDSPLHF.

This clonotype has more than one count but fewer than ten. The J gene is TRBJ2-1, the V gene TRBV20-1; D gene unclear. The germline gives CDR1 DFQATT, CDR2 SNEGSKA (reference sequence). The V end lost 0 bases, the J end lost 4 bases, and 7 bases lay between the germline ends. This CDR3 contains 13 residues. The CDR3 sequence is CSARDLQYNEQFF. CDR3 bases: TGCAGTGCTAGAGATCTACAGTACAATGAGCAGTTCTTC.

The chain has TRBV12-3 or TRBV12-4 and TRBJ2-5; D possibly corresponds to TRBD1 (5 bases). V was cut by 7 bases and J by 7 bases, with 16 bases left in between. CDR3 size: 13 residues. The DNA for the CDR3 is TGTGCCAGCACCCGGACATCGGCCCGGACCCAGTACTTC. Translation: CASTRTSARTQYF.

This clonotype was seen at least ten times. The rearrangement links TRBV12-3 or TRBV12-4 to TRBJ2-7, with D maybe TRBD2 (6 bases). The CDR3 length is 13 residues. The ends were cut back, 5 bases at V and 7 bases at J, with 15 bases in the middle. CDR3 nucleotide sequence: TGTGCCAGCAGTGGGGACCCGGGGAGGGAGCAGTACTTC. It encodes CASSGDPGREQYF.

This clonotype has only a few counts. The gene calls are TRBV14 and TRBJ2-7; TRBD1 agrees at 8 bases. The CDR3 is 13 amino acids. Trimming cost V 6 bases and J 2 bases; bases outside gene matches: 3. The germline CDR1 and CDR2 sequences are SGHDN and FVKESK. This CDR3 is CASRAGGAYEQYF. DNA of the CDR3: TGTGCCAGCAGGGCAGGGGGCGCCTACGAGCAGTACTTC.

J is TRBJ2-5 and V is TRBV7-8, with a possible D match to TRBD1 (6 bases). Between the trimmed V and J ends, which lost 5 bases and 4 bases, there was a span of 8 bases. Germline CDR1 and CDR2: SGHVS and FQNEAQ. The CDR3 covers 12 residues. CDR3 protein: CASSNRAETQYF. Written as DNA, the CDR3 is TGTGCCAGCAGCAACAGGGCAGAGACCCAGTACTTC.